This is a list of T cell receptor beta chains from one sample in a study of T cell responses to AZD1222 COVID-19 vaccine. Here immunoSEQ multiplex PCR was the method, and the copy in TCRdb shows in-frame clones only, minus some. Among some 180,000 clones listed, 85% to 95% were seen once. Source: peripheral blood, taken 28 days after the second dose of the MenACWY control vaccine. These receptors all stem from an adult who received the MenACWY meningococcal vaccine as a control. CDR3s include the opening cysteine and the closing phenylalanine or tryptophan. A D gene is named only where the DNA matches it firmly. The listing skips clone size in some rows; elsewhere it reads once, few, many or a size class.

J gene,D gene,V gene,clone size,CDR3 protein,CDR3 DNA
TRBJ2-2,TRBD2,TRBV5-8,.,CASSLALAGGTGELFF,TGTGCCAGCAGCTTGGCTTTAGCGGGAGGCACCGGGGAGCTGTTTTTT
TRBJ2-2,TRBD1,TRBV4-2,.,CASSQDRAGNTGELFF,TGTGCCAGCAGCCAGGACAGGGCAGGGAACACCGGGGAGCTGTTTTTT
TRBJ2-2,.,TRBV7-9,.,CASSPGGGTLNTGELFF,TGTGCCAGCAGCCCGGGGGGCGGGACCTTGAACACCGGGGAGCTGTTTTTT
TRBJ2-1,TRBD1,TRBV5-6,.,CASSHAGGSYEQFF,TGTGCCAGCAGCCATGCAGGGGGTTCATATGAGCAGTTCTTC
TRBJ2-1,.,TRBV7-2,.,CASSLAGGLSSYNEQFF,TGTGCCAGCAGCTTAGCTGGGGGTCTCTCCTCCTACAATGAGCAGTTCTTC
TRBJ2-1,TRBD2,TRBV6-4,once,CASSVTTSGGYNEQFF,TGTGCCAGCAGTGTCACGACTAGCGGGGGCTACAATGAGCAGTTCTTC
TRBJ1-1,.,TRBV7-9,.,CASSQSANTEAFF,TGTGCCAGCAGCCAGTCGGCGAACACTGAAGCTTTCTTT
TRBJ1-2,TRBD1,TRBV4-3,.,CASSQDDGQGYGYTF,TGCGCCAGCAGCCAAGATGATGGACAGGGTTATGGCTACACCTTC
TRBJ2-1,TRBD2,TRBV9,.,CASSVEGAGGPAEQFF,TGTGCCAGCAGCGTAGAGGGAGCGGGAGGGCCAGCCGAGCAGTTCTTC
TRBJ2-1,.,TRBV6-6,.,CAAREAGPEQFF,TGTGCCGCGCGCGAAGCCGGGCCTGAGCAGTTCTTC
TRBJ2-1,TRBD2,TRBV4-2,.,CASSQEQAGGRNNEQFF,TGTGCCAGCAGCCAAGAACAGGCGGGAGGGAGGAACAATGAGCAGTTCTTC
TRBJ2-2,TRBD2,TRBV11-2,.,CASSLTSGGRTGELFF,TGTGCCAGCAGCTTAACCAGCGGGGGGAGAACCGGGGAGCTGTTTTTT
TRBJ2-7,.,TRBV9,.,CASSPRGRLYEQYF,TGTGCCAGCAGCCCCCGGGGGAGGCTCTACGAGCAGTACTTC
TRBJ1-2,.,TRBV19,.,CASRGRIPGGYGYTF,TGTGCCAGTAGGGGCCGGATACCCGGGGGCTATGGCTACACCTTC
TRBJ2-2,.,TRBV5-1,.,CASSGQPNTGELFF,TGCGCCAGCAGTGGACAGCCCAACACCGGGGAGCTGTTTTTT
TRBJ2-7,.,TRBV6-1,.,CASSEPAYEQYF,TGTGCCAGCAGTGAACCGGCCTACGAGCAGTACTTC
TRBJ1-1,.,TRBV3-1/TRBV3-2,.,CASSHQQGRTEAFF,TGTGCCAGCAGCCATCAACAGGGACGAACTGAAGCTTTCTTT
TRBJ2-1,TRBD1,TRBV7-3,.,CASSLGTGSLGQFF,TGTGCCAGCAGCTTAGGGACAGGGTCCCTAGGGCAGTTCTTC
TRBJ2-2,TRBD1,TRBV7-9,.,CASSLTSTGTARGELFF,TGTGCCAGCAGCTTAACTTCTACCGGGACAGCGCGTGGGGAGCTGTTTTTT
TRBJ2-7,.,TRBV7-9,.,CASSVDRAYEQYF,TGTGCCAGCAGCGTGGACAGAGCCTACGAGCAGTACTTC
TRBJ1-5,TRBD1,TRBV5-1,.,CASSLAGQGIRNQPQHF,TGCGCCAGCAGCTTGGCGGGACAGGGGATCCGCAATCAGCCCCAGCATTTT
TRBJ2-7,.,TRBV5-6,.,CASSFQGSYEQYF,TGTGCCAGCAGCTTTCAGGGTTCGTACGAGCAGTACTTC
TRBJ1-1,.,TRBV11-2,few,CASSHPTANTEAFF,TGTGCCAGCAGCCACCCCACGGCAAACACTGAAGCTTTCTTT
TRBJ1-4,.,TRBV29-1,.,CSVRKGATNEKLFF,TGCAGCGTTCGCAAGGGCGCAACTAATGAAAAACTGTTTTTT
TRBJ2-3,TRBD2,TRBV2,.,CASRLGLAPSTDTQYF,TGTGCCAGCAGACTAGGACTAGCACCTAGCACAGATACGCAGTATTTT
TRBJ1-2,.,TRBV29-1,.,CSVEATRGTNYGYTF,TGCAGCGTTGAAGCAACCAGGGGCACCAACTATGGCTACACCTTC
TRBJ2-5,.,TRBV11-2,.,CASRPIRGSLETQYF,TGTGCCAGCAGGCCTATAAGGGGGTCCCTAGAGACCCAGTACTTC
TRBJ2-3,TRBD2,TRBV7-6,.,CASSLEASGSTDTQYF,TGTGCCAGCAGCTTAGAGGCTAGCGGGAGCACAGATACGCAGTATTTT
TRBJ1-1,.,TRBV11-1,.,CASSLNGVSTEAFF,TGTGCCAGCAGCCTAAACGGGGTCTCCACTGAAGCTTTCTTT
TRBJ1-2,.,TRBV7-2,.,CASSLGMSDYGYTF,TGTGCCAGCAGCTTAGGAATGTCGGACTATGGCTACACCTTC
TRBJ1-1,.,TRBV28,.,CASSIATGISRNTEAFF,TGTGCCAGCAGTATCGCCACAGGGATTTCAAGGAACACTGAAGCTTTCTTT
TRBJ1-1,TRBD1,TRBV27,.,CASSRQGKGAFF,TGTGCCAGCAGTCGACAGGGGAAGGGAGCTTTCTTT
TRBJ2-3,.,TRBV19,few,CASSPGGLGQYF,TGTGCCAGTAGCCCGGGGGGCCTTGGGCAGTATTTT
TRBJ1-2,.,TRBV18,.,CASSPAEPWGYTF,TGTGCCAGCTCACCCGCAGAGCCGTGGGGCTACACCTTC
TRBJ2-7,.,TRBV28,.,CASSFWGLGEQYF,TGTGCCAGCAGTTTTTGGGGGCTGGGCGAGCAGTACTTC
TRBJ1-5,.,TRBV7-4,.,CASSSLYQPQHF,TGTGCCAGCAGCTCCCTTTATCAGCCCCAGCATTTT
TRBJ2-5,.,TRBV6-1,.,CASSDHLGGVGTQYF,TGTGCCAGCAGTGATCATTTAGGGGGGGTAGGGACCCAGTACTTC
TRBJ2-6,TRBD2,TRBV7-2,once,CASSLRLAGGPSGANVLTF,TGTGCCAGCAGCCTACGCCTCGCGGGAGGGCCCTCTGGGGCCAACGTCCTGACTTTC
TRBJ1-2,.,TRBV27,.,CASSKDNRYGYTF,TGTGCCAGCAGTAAAGATAATCGGTATGGCTACACCTTC
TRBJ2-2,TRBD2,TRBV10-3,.,CAIASGIDTGELFF,TGTGCCATCGCTAGCGGGATCGACACCGGGGAGCTGTTTTTT
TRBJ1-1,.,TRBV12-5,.,CASVQARGVGKRTEAFF,TGTGCTAGTGTACAGGCGCGGGGAGTGGGGAAGAGGACTGAAGCTTTCTTT